A selection of T cell receptor beta chains follows, all from one sample in a study of control samples from healthy donors and cancer patients. Data came from immunoSEQ multiplex PCR; TCRdb stores just in-frame clones and leaves some out. The sample contains roughly 120,000 clones, 70% to 90% of which appear only once. The source material was blood. The receptors here all came from a man aged 50-60 years in good health. Each CDR3 is given with its conserved first and last residue. Fields, in order: V gene, clone size, J gene, D gene, CDR3 DNA, CDR3 protein. A D gene is named only where the DNA matches it firmly. Some rows mark clone size as missing; the rest say once, few, many or name a class of expanded clone.

V: TRBV2; size: -; J: TRBJ2-7; D: -; DNA: TGTGCCAGCGGCGGCTCCTACGAGCAGTACTTC; CDR3: CASGGSYEQYF
V: TRBV5-1; size: -; J: TRBJ2-6; D: -; DNA: TGCGCCAGCAGCTTTCAGGGACCTGGGGCCAACGTCCTGACTTTC; CDR3: CASSFQGPGANVLTF
V: TRBV3-1/TRBV3-2; size: few; J: TRBJ2-5; D: -; DNA: TGTGCCAGCAGCCATCAATTCGGGGCAGCCGACCGTGGGGAGACCCAGTACTTC; CDR3: CASSHQFGAADRGETQYF
V: TRBV7-9; size: -; J: TRBJ2-6; D: TRBD2; DNA: TGTGCCAGCAGTCAGCGGGGGGGTCCTGGGGCCAACGTCCTGACTTTC; CDR3: CASSQRGGPGANVLTF
V: TRBV4-1; size: -; J: TRBJ1-5; D: -; DNA: TGCGCCAGCAGCCAAGACGAGGGGAATCAGCCCCAGCATTTT; CDR3: CASSQDEGNQPQHF
V: TRBV30; size: -; J: TRBJ2-5; D: -; DNA: TGTGCCTCAATTGGGGGTCTCCAAGAGACCCAGTACTTC; CDR3: CASIGGLQETQYF
V: TRBV7-9; size: -; J: TRBJ2-5; D: -; DNA: TGTGCCAGCAGCCTGACGGGGCACCAAGAGACCCAGTACTTC; CDR3: CASSLTGHQETQYF
V: TRBV4-1; size: -; J: TRBJ1-2; D: TRBD1; DNA: TGCGCCAGCAGCCAGTCCGGGACAGGGACTCTAACTGGATATGGCTACACCTTC; CDR3: CASSQSGTGTLTGYGYTF
V: TRBV3-1/TRBV3-2; size: -; J: TRBJ2-5; D: -; DNA: TGTGCCAGCAGCCCGGCCGGATCCCGGGAGACCCAGTACTTC; CDR3: CASSPAGSRETQYF
V: TRBV7-3; size: -; J: TRBJ2-2; D: TRBD1; DNA: TGTGCCAGCAGCTTATTCGGGACAGGGGTGTCCGGGGAGCTGTTTTTT; CDR3: CASSLFGTGVSGELFF
V: TRBV28; size: -; J: TRBJ1-5; D: -; DNA: TGTGCCAGCAGTTTTTATTCCGGCAATCAGCCCCAGCATTTT; CDR3: CASSFYSGNQPQHF
V: TRBV5-5; size: -; J: TRBJ1-5; D: -; DNA: TGTGCCAGCAGCCTTACGCGCAATCAGCCCCAGCATTTT; CDR3: CASSLTRNQPQHF
V: TRBV29-1; size: -; J: TRBJ2-5; D: TRBD2; DNA: TGCAGCGGCTCACTAGCGGGGGGGGCCGGCGGGACCCAGTACTTC; CDR3: CSGSLAGGAGGTQYF
V: TRBV9; size: -; J: TRBJ2-7; D: TRBD2; DNA: TGTGCCAGCAGTCAAGGGTTAGCGGGGTACGAGCAGTACTTC; CDR3: CASSQGLAGYEQYF
V: TRBV29-1; size: -; J: TRBJ1-1; D: -; DNA: TGCAGCGTTGAGGCGGGTGCGGGCACTGAAGCTTTCTTT; CDR3: CSVEAGAGTEAFF
V: TRBV5-1; size: -; J: TRBJ1-6; D: -; DNA: TGCGCCAGCAGGACGGAGTCGAGCTCCTATAATTCACCCCTCCACTTT; CDR3: CASRTESSSYNSPLHF
V: TRBV5-1; size: -; J: TRBJ2-7; D: -; DNA: TGCGCCAGCAAATTAGGGGCAGCAAACTACGAGCAGTACTTC; CDR3: CASKLGAANYEQYF
V: TRBV19; size: -; J: TRBJ1-1; D: -; DNA: TGTGCCAGTAGTATCCTCCCCACGGCGAACACTGAAGCTTTCTTT; CDR3: CASSILPTANTEAFF
V: TRBV12-3/TRBV12-4; size: -; J: TRBJ2-5; D: -; DNA: TGTGCCAGCAGTTTTTGGGTCGCGACCCAGTACTTC; CDR3: CASSFWVATQYF
V: TRBV30; size: -; J: TRBJ2-7; D: TRBD1; DNA: TGTGCCTGGGGGATCTTCCCGGGGACAGGGGGCTCCTACGAGCAGTACTTC; CDR3: CAWGIFPGTGGSYEQYF
V: TRBV6-6; size: -; J: TRBJ1-5; D: -; DNA: TGTGCCAGCAGTTATGGCCCCGGGGTCGGTCAGCCCCAGCATTTT; CDR3: CASSYGPGVGQPQHF
V: TRBV5-4; size: -; J: TRBJ2-1; D: -; DNA: TGTGCCAGCAGCTTGGGGCAGCTGTCGAATGAGCAGTTCTTC; CDR3: CASSLGQLSNEQFF
V: TRBV6-5; size: -; J: TRBJ2-3; D: TRBD2; DNA: TGTGCCAGTTCAAACGCGGGGGGGAACACAGATACGCAGTATTTT; CDR3: CASSNAGGNTDTQYF
V: TRBV3-1/TRBV3-2; size: once; J: TRBJ1-2; D: -; DNA: TGTGCCAGCAGCCAAGATCGCTTGGGGAGGTACACCTTC; CDR3: CASSQDRLGRYTF
V: TRBV2; size: -; J: TRBJ1-6; D: -; DNA: TGTGCCAGCAGTGAACGCTCCTATAATTCACCCCTCCACTTT; CDR3: CASSERSYNSPLHF
V: TRBV6-5; size: -; J: TRBJ1-1; D: -; DNA: TGTGCCAGCAGGCGGGGGGCTAGGAACACTGAAGCTTTCTTT; CDR3: CASRRGARNTEAFF
V: TRBV7-9; size: -; J: TRBJ2-5; D: TRBD2; DNA: TGTGCCAGCAGCCCTCCCGGGACTAGCGGGGGGGCCCACCACTTC; CDR3: CASSPPGTSGGAHHF
V: TRBV11-2; size: -; J: TRBJ2-6; D: TRBD2; DNA: TGTGCCAGCAGCGCGAGAACCGGGACTACGCTGGTGCCCAACGTCCTGACTTTC; CDR3: CASSARTGTTLVPNVLTF
V: TRBV6-2/TRBV6-3; size: -; J: TRBJ2-2; D: -; DNA: TGTGCCAGCAGTTACCCTGGGGAGCTGTTTTTT; CDR3: CASSYPGELFF
V: TRBV5-4; size: -; J: TRBJ2-7; D: TRBD2; DNA: TGTGCCCGCACCAGCGGGGGGGCGGGGTACGAGCAGTACTTC; CDR3: CARTSGGAGYEQYF
V: TRBV7-8; size: -; J: TRBJ2-2; D: TRBD2; DNA: TGTGCCAGCAGCGCGGGACTAGCGGGGGGGCGAAACACCGGGGAGCTGTTTTTT; CDR3: CASSAGLAGGRNTGELFF
V: TRBV28; size: once; J: TRBJ1-5; D: -; DNA: TGTGCCAGCAGTCCCCAGGGACGGCTCAATCAGCCCCAGCATTTT; CDR3: CASSPQGRLNQPQHF
V: TRBV19; size: -; J: TRBJ2-3; D: TRBD1; DNA: TGTGCCAGTAGTAAGGGACAGGGGATCGCAGATACGCAGTATTTT; CDR3: CASSKGQGIADTQYF
V: TRBV9; size: -; J: TRBJ2-2; D: TRBD1; DNA: TGTGCCAGCAGCACCCGGGACAGGCTAAACACCGGGGAGCTGTTTTTT; CDR3: CASSTRDRLNTGELFF
V: TRBV11-1; size: -; J: TRBJ2-2; D: TRBD1; DNA: TGTGCCAGCATAAAGACCGGGACAGGGGGCGCCGGGGAGCTGTTTTTT; CDR3: CASIKTGTGGAGELFF
V: TRBV28; size: -; J: TRBJ2-5; D: -; DNA: TGTGCCAGCGTCACAATCCGGGATGGAGAGACCCAGTACTTC; CDR3: CASVTIRDGETQYF
V: TRBV15; size: -; J: TRBJ2-1; D: -; DNA: TGTGCCACCAGCAGAGATAAAGGGACTGAGCAGTTCTTC; CDR3: CATSRDKGTEQFF
V: TRBV28; size: -; J: TRBJ2-5; D: TRBD1; DNA: TGTGCCAGCAGACGAGACAGGGCCTCCCAGTACTTC; CDR3: CASRRDRASQYF
V: TRBV30; size: -; J: TRBJ1-2; D: TRBD1; DNA: TGTGCCTTGAACAGGGGGTCCCCCTATGGCTACACCTTC; CDR3: CALNRGSPYGYTF
V: TRBV2; size: -; J: TRBJ2-1; D: TRBD2; DNA: TGTGCCAGCAGAGGGACTAGCGGGGACTACTACAATGAGCAGTTCTTC; CDR3: CASRGTSGDYYNEQFF
V: TRBV5-1; size: few; J: TRBJ2-7; D: -; DNA: TGCGCCAGCAGCTTTCTCTTAAGGACAGCTACCTACCTACCTAATGAGCAGTACTTC; CDR3: CASSFLLRTATYLPNEQYF
V: TRBV19; size: -; J: TRBJ1-1; D: -; DNA: TGTGCCAGCAGGGGCGCGGGGGGCGCTTGGAACACTGAAGCTTTCTTT; CDR3: CASRGAGGAWNTEAFF
V: TRBV9; size: -; J: TRBJ1-1; D: -; DNA: TGTGCCAGCAGCGTTGGGGGTGTGGGCGGGCACACTGAAGCTTTCTTT; CDR3: CASSVGGVGGHTEAFF
V: TRBV7-9; size: -; J: TRBJ1-2; D: -; DNA: TGTGCCAGCAGCTTCATGGGCGGCGGATACTATGGCTACACCTTC; CDR3: CASSFMGGGYYGYTF